These 5 T cell receptor beta chains came from one sample sequenced in a study of identical twins. Each CDR3 protein is one row after TCRdb ran MiXCR on the 5' RACE reads. The sample has some 630,000 distinct CDR3 sequences, just over 7% seen once. These same records also appear under a second study, on yellow fever vaccine responses in identical twins.

The specimen sequenced was PBMCs. These receptor sequences come from a young woman in good health.

This CDR3 is CSAVQGGNSPLHF. As DNA, the CDR3 is TGCAGTGCCGTGCAGGGGGGGAATTCACCCCTCCACTTT. The rearrangement uses TRBV20-1 and TRBJ1-6, with 7 bases identical to TRBD1. Losses at the gene ends were 6 bases for V and 7 bases for J; bases not matched to a gene: 6. Germline V gene lookup returns CDR1 DFQATT and CDR2 SNEGSKA (reference sequence). The CDR3 sequence is 13 residues long.

In its sample, this clonotype was seen a few times. This rearrangement joins TRBV11-2 to TRBJ2-7; D not resolved. The CDR3 covers 15 residues. Germline values: CDR1 SGHAT, CDR2 FQNNGV. Trimming left V 1 base short and J 2 bases short, with 12 bases between. The CDR3 bases are TGTGCCAGCAGCTTAGGCCAGTCCGAGGCCTACGAGCAGTACTTC. This codes for CASSLGQSEAYEQYF.

This clonotype showed up many times. The chain couples TRBV12-3 or TRBV12-4 to TRBJ1-6; D is undetermined. CDR3 length: 15 amino acids. Trimming took 3 bases from V and 6 from J, leaving 12 bases between them. CDR3 sequence reads: CASSFLGSGNSPLHF. CDR3 coding DNA: TGTGCCAGCAGTTTTCTAGGCTCGGGTAATTCACCCCTCCACTTT.

This clonotype was seen at least ten times. This rearrangement joins TRBV7-9 to TRBJ1-1; possible D gene TRBD1, 5 bases. The CDR3 sequence is 14 residues long. Trimming took off 3 bases at V and 3 bases at J, with 11 bases between the two ends. Germline-derived CDR1 and CDR2 are SEHNR and FQNEAQ (reference sequence). CDR3 amino acids: CASSFGGRYTEAFF. The CDR3 region has the DNA TGTGCCAGCAGCTTTGGGGGACGGTACACTGAAGCTTTCTTT.

This clonotype was recorded a few times. The chain is built from TRBV7-6 and TRBJ2-5, with D tentatively TRBD2 (7 bases). With 1 base removed from V and 5 bases from J, the gap between germline ends came to 14 bases. CDR1 SGHVS and CDR2 FNYEAQ come from the germline V gene. The CDR3 length is 15 residues. CDR3: CASSLGRGRGETQYF. In DNA form, the CDR3 reads TGTGCCAGCAGCTTAGGGCGGGGGCGTGGGGAGACCCAGTACTTC.